These 26 T cell receptor beta chains were sequenced from one sample in a study of blood T cell repertoires in COVID-19. Sequencing was performed with immunoSEQ multiplex PCR; in TCRdb, only in-frame clones are kept and a portion is missing. This table holds about 54,000 clones, approximately 85% found once. The sequenced sample was peripheral blood. These receptors were collected from a human donor in a cohort sampled during active COVID-19.

V and J are TRBV19 and TRBJ2-7; maybe TRBD2 (5 bases). Germline assignment: CDR1 LNHDA and CDR2 SQIVND (reference sequence). CDR3 length: 10 amino acids. Trimming took 7 bases from V and 6 from J, leaving 7 bases between them. DNA for the CDR3: TGTGCCAGTACTGGGAGCGAGCAGTACTTC. It translates to CASTGSEQYF.

This chain connects TRBV6-5 to TRBJ1-6; tentative D call: TRBD1 (6 bases). Germline V lookup: CDR1 MNHEY, CDR2 SVGAGI. The CDR3 is made up of 13 amino acids. The CDR3 protein is CVCRTDLNSPLHF. CDR3 DNA sequence: TGTGTTTGCCGGACAGATTTAAATTCACCCCTCCACTTT.

This clone was detected once. The gene calls are TRBV4-3 and TRBJ2-5; 11 bases map to TRBD1. J lost 3 bases, V lost 3 bases, and 9 bases had no gene match. This CDR3 is built from 17 residues. Germline loops: CDR1 LGHNA, CDR2 YSLEER. As DNA, the CDR3 is TGCGCCAGCAGCCACCGCGGACAGGGGGCGCCCGAAGAGACCCAGTACTTC. Residues: CASSHRGQGAPEETQYF.

The chain links TRBV7-8 to TRBJ1-6; 9 nucleotides align to TRBD1. CDR1 is SGHVS and CDR2 is FQNEAQ in the germline V gene. The CDR3 is made up of 15 amino acids. V was pared by 4 bases and J by 7 bases, with 5 bases of the junction left unmatched. This chain's CDR3 is CASSSRGQGNSPLHF. The CDR3 DNA follows: TGTGCCAGCAGCTCCCGGGGACAGGGAAATTCACCCCTCCACTTT.

This clone was observed a single time. The chain couples TRBV11-3 to TRBJ2-2, with TRBD2 as a possible D gene (5 bases). V was cut by 2 bases and J by 1 base, with 8 bases left in between. The CDR3 is 15 amino acids. Germline-derived CDR1 and CDR2 are SGHNT and YENEEA. CDR3 nucleotide sequence: TGTGCCAGCAGCTTACAAGCGGTGAACACCGGGGAGCTGTTTTTT. It specifies CASSLQAVNTGELFF. Full variable domain (missing parts from reference TRBV11-3 and TRBJ2-2): EAGVVQSPRYKIIEKKQPVAFWCNPISGHNTLYWYLQNLGQGPELLIRYENEEAVDDSQLPKDRFSAERLKGVDSTLKIQPAELGDSAVYLCASSLQAVNTGELFFGEGSRLTVL.

Only one count was recorded for this clone. This chain links TRBV4-3 with TRBJ2-7; TRBD2 might be the D (7 bases). Germline CDR1 LGHNA, CDR2 YSLEER. This CDR3 is 14 amino acids long. The V gene lost 0 bases and the J gene lost 6 bases, with 12 bases spanning the gap. CDR3 DNA: TGCGCCAGCAGCCAAGACCACCGGGGGGCCGAGCAGTACTTC. This sequence encodes CASSQDHRGAEQYF.

The V call is TRBV28, the J call TRBJ2-7; TRBD2 aligns across 7 bases. Trimming removed 8 bases from V and 2 bases from J; junction bases left unmatched: 9. CDR3 length: 14 residues. From germline, CDR1 is MDHEN and CDR2 SYDVKM. The CDR3 coding sequence is TGTGCCAGCGGGGGGGGAGTATCACCCTACGAGCAGTACTTC. Translating it yields CASGGGVSPYEQYF.

The chain is built from TRBV3-1 (or the pseudogene TRBV3-2) and TRBJ2-4; D is possibly TRBD2 (6 bases). V was shortened by 0 bases and J by 11 bases, with 23 bases between the two germline ends. Germline V CDR1 and CDR2: LGHDT, YNNKEL (reference sequence). The CDR3 has 17 residues. CDR3 nucleotides: TGTGCCAGCAGCCAAGAAGGTAGGACTAATTTTTACCCTCTTCAGTACTTC. It translates to CASSQEGRTNFYPLQYF.

The CDR3 region is CASSFLAGERNEQYF. CDR3 nucleotide sequence: TGTGCCAGCAGTTTTCTGGCGGGAGAACGCAACGAGCAGTACTTC. This sequence joins TRBV28 and TRBJ2-7; 7 bases match TRBD2. The CDR3 totals 15 residues. Trimming at V came to 3 bases and at J to 5 bases, leaving 10 bases not matched to a gene. The V gene's germline CDR1 is MDHEN and CDR2 SYDVKM. The full variable domain, with the rest looked up from reference TRBV28 and TRBJ2-7, is DVKVTQSSRYLVKRTGEKVFLECVQDMDHENMFWYRQDPGLGLRLIYFSYDVKMKEKGDIPEGYSVSREKKERFSLILESASTNQTSMYLCASSFLAGERNEQYFGPGTRLTVT.

The chain employs TRBV15 and TRBJ2-7; D gene unclear. The V end was cut by 1 base, the J end by 1 base, with 8 bases between. The CDR3 extends over 14 amino acids. Germline-derived CDR1 and CDR2 are LNHNV and YYDKDF (reference sequence). This chain's CDR3 is CATSRVAVSYEQYF. The CDR3 nucleotides are TGTGCCACCAGCAGAGTCGCAGTGTCCTACGAGCAGTACTTC.

The rearrangement uses TRBV3-1 (or the pseudogene TRBV3-2) and TRBJ2-1, with D perhaps TRBD2 (6 bases). V lost 0 bases to trimming and J lost 2 bases, with 14 bases between them. CDR3 size: 17 residues. Germline CDR1 LGHDT, CDR2 YNNKEL (reference sequence). In nucleotides, the CDR3 is TGTGCCAGCAGCCAAGACTTAAGCGGGCCTGCCTACAATGAGCAGTTCTTC. Protein product: CASSQDLSGPAYNEQFF.

The chain joins TRBV19 to TRBJ2-2, with D possibly TRBD1 on 6 matching bases. Germline V gene lookup returns CDR1 LNHDA and CDR2 SQIVND (reference sequence). The CDR3 is made up of 14 amino acids. V dropped 6 bases and J dropped 2 bases, with 10 bases sitting between them. In DNA form, the CDR3 reads TGTGCCAGTAGGACAGGCCCAAACACCGGGGAGCTGTTTTTT. Its protein product is CASRTGPNTGELFF.

The rearrangement links TRBV7-2 to TRBJ2-5; 14 positions agree with TRBD2. The CDR3 extends over 15 amino acids. The V gene's germline CDR1 is SGHTA and CDR2 FQGNSA. After removal of 1 base from V and 12 bases from J, the junction contained 7 bases not matched to a gene. The chain's CDR3 is CASSLDPGLAGVKYF. The CDR3 nucleotides read TGTGCCAGCAGCTTAGATCCGGGACTAGCGGGAGTTAAGTACTTC.

J is TRBJ2-7 and V is TRBV7-8, with D perhaps TRBD2 (5 bases). CDR3 size: 15 residues. Germline CDR1 SGHVS, CDR2 FQNEAQ. Trimming shortened V by 0 bases and J by 0 bases, and 9 bases separated the two germline ends. The chain's CDR3 is CASSLAGSSSYEQYF. The DNA for the CDR3 is TGTGCCAGCAGCTTAGCGGGGAGTAGCTCCTACGAGCAGTACTTC.

DNA of the CDR3: TGCGCCAGCAGCTTGGATGGGGCGTCAAACACCATATATTTT. It yields the protein CASSLDGASNTIYF. The rearrangement links TRBV5-1 to TRBJ1-3, with D perhaps TRBD1 (5 bases). The germline V gene encodes CDR1 SGHRS and CDR2 YFSETQ. V was cut by 0 bases and J by 6 bases, with 10 bases left in between. The length of the CDR3 is 14 residues.

The chain links TRBV11-1 to TRBJ1-4; D gene ambiguous. The CDR3 is made up of 13 amino acids. Trimming took off 1 base at V and 6 bases at J, with 6 bases between the two ends. From germline, CDR1 is SGHAT and CDR2 FQDESV (reference sequence). The chain's CDR3 is CASSLEPYEKLFF. In nucleotides, the CDR3 is TGTGCCAGCAGCTTAGAGCCGTATGAAAAACTGTTTTTT.

This clone was seen a single time. The chain links TRBV15 to TRBJ1-1, with TRBD1 matching over 9 bases. This CDR3 spans 16 amino acids. J lost 3 bases, V lost 0 bases, and 5 bases had no gene match. Germline CDR1 is LNHNV and CDR2 is YYDKDF (reference sequence). The CDR3 DNA reads TGTGCCACCAGCAGAGAACAGGGGGCAGGATACACTGAAGCTTTCTTT. Translated, it gives CATSREQGAGYTEAFF.

The chain recombines TRBV4-2 with TRBJ2-1; 16 bases agree with TRBD2. The J segment lost 0 bases and the V segment lost 0 bases, leaving 2 bases of the junction unmatched. The CDR3 is 19 amino acids. Germline CDR1 is LGHNA and CDR2 is YNFKEQ. The DNA for the CDR3 is TGTGCCAGCAGCCAAGAGGGACTAGCGGGAGGGTCCTCCTACAATGAGCAGTTCTTC. Its translation: CASSQEGLAGGSSYNEQFF.

The chain is built from TRBV27 and TRBJ2-2; D ambiguous. V was pared by 4 bases and J by 8 bases, with 8 bases between. The CDR3 spans 12 residues. CDR1 is MNHEY, CDR2 SMNVEV, per germline (reference sequence). The CDR3 loop is CASSSLGGELFF. As DNA, the CDR3 is TGTGCCAGCAGTTCCCTCGGGGGGGAGCTGTTTTTT.

The chain combines TRBV28 with TRBJ2-7; TRBD2 might be the D (6 bases). The length of the CDR3 is 17 residues. CDR1 and CDR2 (germline): MDHEN, SYDVKM. With 7 bases removed from V and 2 bases from J, the gap between germline ends came to 24 bases. The CDR3 DNA reads as TGTGCCAGCACCCTGCGGGGTTTCGGATCGGCTACCTACGAGCAGTACTTC. This gives the protein CASTLRGFGSATYEQYF.

The chain combines TRBV7-2 with TRBJ2-4; 15 bases fit TRBD2. Germline CDR1 is SGHTA and CDR2 is FQGNSA. V trimming: 5 bases; J trimming: 1 base; junction bases outside the gene matches: 9. The length of the CDR3 is 19 residues. In DNA, the CDR3 is TGTGCCAGCAGCGACCGGACTAGCGGGAGGGGAACGGCCAAAAACATTCAGTACTTC. It codes for CASSDRTSGRGTAKNIQYF.

The chain joins TRBV2 to TRBJ1-4; TRBD1 matches at 7 bases. The germline gives CDR1 SNHLY, CDR2 FYNNEI. Trimming removed 6 bases from V and 4 bases from J; junction bases left unmatched: 8. The CDR3 contains 15 residues. Here the CDR3 DNA reads TGTGCCAGCAGACCCACAGGGGTCTATAATGAAAAACTGTTTTTT. Its translation is CASRPTGVYNEKLFF.

The chain recombines TRBV5-1 with TRBJ2-5, with 7 bases matching TRBD1. The CDR3 covers 15 residues. With V trimmed by 4 bases and J by 3 bases, 9 bases remained unmatched. Germline CDR1 SGHRS, CDR2 YFSETQ. CDR3 region: CASSLDRDSKETQYF. CDR3 nucleotides: TGCGCCAGCAGCCTCGACCGGGACAGCAAAGAGACCCAGTACTTC.

The V gene is TRBV6-5, the J gene TRBJ2-3; no clear D gene. The V end lost 5 bases, the J end lost 4 bases, and 10 bases lay between the germline ends. Germline V gives CDR1 MNHEY, CDR2 SVGAGI. The CDR3 loop spans 13 amino acids. The CDR3 here is CASSTVGADTQYF. CDR3 DNA sequence: TGTGCCAGCAGTACGGTGGGCGCAGATACGCAGTATTTT.

V and J are TRBV19 and TRBJ1-6; 8 bases agree with TRBD1. Germline CDR1 is LNHDA and CDR2 is SQIVND (reference sequence). The CDR3 sequence is 14 residues long. J lost 9 bases, V lost 4 bases, and 5 bases had no gene match. This chain's CDR3 is CASSRQGSLSPLHF. The CDR3 DNA reads as TGTGCCAGTAGTAGACAGGGGAGCCTTTCACCCCTCCACTTT.

The V call is TRBV19, the J call TRBJ2-6, with a tentative D call TRBD1 (7 bases). This CDR3 has 18 residues. Trimming took off 4 bases at V and 4 bases at J, with 20 bases between the two ends. CDR1 and CDR2 from the germline V gene are LNHDA and SQIVND (reference sequence). The CDR3 here is CASSSFMAGTEGANVLTF. The DNA of the CDR3 is TGTGCCAGTAGTAGTTTTATGGCGGGGACAGAAGGGGCCAACGTCCTGACTTTC.